These T cell receptor beta chains were read from a single sample in a study of blood T cells in healthy people across ages. From the 5' RACE reads, TCRdb called clonotypes with MiXCR, one entry per CDR3 protein. The data hold roughly 800,000 distinct CDR3 sequences, with 58% observed a single time. Material: blood. These receptors originate from a man aged 25-45 years in good health. Both conserved end residues are part of each CDR3. Fields, in order: J gene, clone size, V gene, D gene, CDR3 protein, CDR3 DNA. The D gene is left open where the match is weak. Where a row states a size, it is once, few, many or the class of an expanded clone; other rows omit it.

TRBJ1-6,-,TRBV20-1,-,CSARDLAGVYSPLHF,TGCAGTGCTAGAGATTTGGCGGGGGTATATTCACCCCTCCACTTT
TRBJ2-3,-,TRBV12-3/TRBV12-4,-,CASSLDIRSVSADAQYF,TGTGCCAGCAGTTTAGACATAAGGAGTGTCAGCGCAGATGCGCAGTATTTT
TRBJ1-2,-,TRBV30,-,CAWEQYGYTF,TGTGCCTGGGAACAATATGGCTACACCTTC
TRBJ2-7,-,TRBV5-1,-,CARPTIPGYEQYF,TGCGCCAGACCGACAATCCCGGGGTACGAGCAGTACTTC
TRBJ1-6,-,TRBV20-1,-,CSASSVPLHF,TGCAGTGCTTCCTCCGTACCCCTCCACTTT
TRBJ2-5,-,TRBV6-2/TRBV6-3,-,CAIREETQYF,TGTGCCATTCGAGAAGAGACCCAGTACTTC
TRBJ1-6,-,TRBV7-2,TRBD1,CASSPHGTAGSPLHF,TGTGCCAGCAGCCCTCACGGGACAGCTGGATCACCCCTCCACTTT
TRBJ2-3,-,TRBV4-3,TRBD2,CASSRRTSGRTDTQYF,TGCGCCAGCAGCCGACGGACTAGCGGACGCACAGATACGCAGTATTTT
TRBJ2-5,-,TRBV20-1,TRBD2,CSAKLAGKQETQYF,TGCAGTGCTAAACTAGCGGGAAAACAAGAGACCCAGTACTTC
TRBJ2-5,few,TRBV20-1,-,CSARSVGAQYF,TGCAGTGCTCGGTCCGTGGGGGCCCAGTACTTC
TRBJ1-4,few,TRBV15,-,CATSRLPGLAEKLFF,TGTGCCACCAGCCGTCTGCCGGGGCTCGCTGAAAAACTGTTTTTT
TRBJ2-1,-,TRBV7-2,TRBD2,CASSLGRDNNEQFF,TGTGCCAGCAGCCTTGGGAGGGATAACAATGAGCAGTTCTTC
TRBJ2-1,few,TRBV7-3,-,CASSLGGSMRNEQFF,TGTGCCAGCAGCTTAGGAGGTAGCATGAGAAATGAGCAGTTCTTC
TRBJ2-5,-,TRBV4-2,-,CASSQEWATVGEQYF,TGTGCCAGCAGCCAAGAATGGGCAACCGTGGGGGAGCAGTACTTC
TRBJ2-7,-,TRBV29-1,-,CSVEKRGPQYF,TGCAGCGTTGAGAAGAGAGGGCCCCAGTACTTC
TRBJ2-5,-,TRBV9,-,CASSVGVTQETQYF,TGTGCCAGCAGCGTAGGGGTGACCCAAGAGACCCAGTACTTC
TRBJ2-1,-,TRBV2,-,CASNRVGGEQFF,TGTGCCAGCAATCGCGTCGGGGGAGAGCAGTTCTTC
TRBJ2-3,-,TRBV12-3/TRBV12-4,TRBD2,CASSLGVTSGVRDTQYF,TGTGCCAGCAGCCTAGGAGTGACTAGCGGGGTCAGGGATACGCAGTATTTT
TRBJ2-3,-,TRBV7-2,-,CASSLGDRRRDTQYF,TGTGCCAGCAGCTTAGGGGATAGGAGGAGAGATACGCAGTATTTT
TRBJ1-2,-,TRBV10-3,-,CAINHGFRNGYTF,TGTGCCATCAATCACGGGTTTAGGAATGGCTACACCTTC
TRBJ1-5,-,TRBV20-1,-,CSARGGNSNQPQHF,TGCAGTGCTAGAGGTGGAAATAGCAATCAGCCCCAGCATTTT
TRBJ2-6,-,TRBV18,-,CASSLAPVPGANVLTF,TGTGCCAGCTCTCTGGCCCCAGTTCCTGGGGCCAACGTCCTGACTTTC
TRBJ2-5,few,TRBV15,-,CATQHQETQYF,TGTGCCACCCAACACCAAGAGACCCAGTACTTC
TRBJ1-2,-,TRBV7-2,-,CASSLNAGQAGYTF,TGTGCCAGCAGCTTAAATGCCGGGCAGGCCGGCTACACCTTC
TRBJ2-4,many,TRBV7-2,TRBD1,CASSVGQKFQYF,TGTGCCAGCAGCGTGGGACAGAAGTTTCAGTACTTC
TRBJ2-4,-,TRBV18,-,CASSPRETQGNIQYF,TGTGCCAGCTCACCCAGAGAGACGCAGGGAAACATTCAGTACTTC
TRBJ2-6,few,TRBV29-1,TRBD2,CSAGGTSDRSGANVLTF,TGCAGCGCGGGGGGGACTAGCGACCGCTCTGGGGCCAACGTCCTGACTTTC
TRBJ2-1,-,TRBV12-3/TRBV12-4,-,CASSLGPLTGDPYNEQFF,TGTGCCAGCAGTTTAGGCCCCCTAACTGGAGACCCCTACAATGAGCAGTTCTTC
TRBJ2-7,-,TRBV3-1,-,CASTLSNYGGEQYF,TGTGCCAGCACCCTCAGTAACTATGGCGGCGAGCAGTACTTC
TRBJ2-1,-,TRBV24-1,-,CATSWSLSSYNEQFF,TGTGCCACCAGTTGGAGTCTGAGCTCCTACAATGAGCAGTTCTTC
TRBJ2-3,few,TRBV20-1,-,CSANADTDTQYF,TGCAGTGCTAACGCAGACACAGATACGCAGTATTTT
TRBJ2-3,-,TRBV12-3/TRBV12-4,TRBD1,CASSFRGTGGITDTQYF,TGTGCCAGCAGTTTTAGGGGTACAGGGGGCATCACAGATACGCAGTATTTT
TRBJ2-7,-,TRBV20-1,TRBD2,CSAREHTSGGNEQYF,TGCAGTGCTAGAGAACATACTAGCGGGGGCAATGAGCAGTACTTC
TRBJ1-6,-,TRBV7-3,-,CASSLWADNSPLHF,TGTGCCAGCAGCTTATGGGCGGACAATTCACCCCTCCACTTT
TRBJ2-5,few,TRBV29-1,-,CSVEGVGQETQYF,TGCAGCGTGGAGGGTGTAGGACAAGAGACCCAGTACTTC
TRBJ1-6,-,TRBV7-2,-,CASSLYSGPNNSPLHF,TGTGCCAGCAGCTTATATAGTGGTCCGAATAATTCACCCCTCCACTTT
TRBJ2-1,-,TRBV7-2,-,CASSLVGIANEQFF,TGTGCCAGCAGCTTAGTCGGGATAGCGAATGAGCAGTTCTTC
TRBJ1-2,many,TRBV12-3/TRBV12-4,-,CASSLNYGYTF,TGTGCCAGCAGCCTCAACTATGGCTACACCTTC
TRBJ2-5,-,TRBV30,-,CAWSGGGWQETQYF,TGTGCCTGGAGTGGAGGGGGATGGCAAGAGACCCAGTACTTC
TRBJ2-3,-,TRBV20-1,TRBD2,CSARPTSGGDTQYF,TGCAGTGCTAGACCCACTAGCGGGGGGGATACGCAGTATTTT
TRBJ1-2,few,TRBV14,-,CASSQDSGIHGYTF,TGTGCCAGCAGCCAAGATTCAGGGATCCATGGCTACACCTTC
TRBJ1-2,-,TRBV25-1,TRBD1,CARQGTGYGYTF,TGTGCCAGACAGGGGACGGGCTATGGCTACACCTTC
TRBJ2-1,-,TRBV9,-,CASSVAGQSSYNEQFF,TGTGCCAGCAGCGTAGCCGGGCAGAGCTCCTACAATGAGCAGTTCTTC
TRBJ2-1,-,TRBV9,-,CASSVVVGDYNEQFF,TGTGCCAGCAGCGTAGTTGTAGGAGACTACAATGAGCAGTTCTTC
TRBJ2-7,-,TRBV15,-,CATSRDFSVQYF,TGTGCCACCAGCAGAGATTTTAGCGTGCAGTACTTC
TRBJ2-1,-,TRBV11-2,TRBD2,CASSLDRWGGGVYNEQFF,TGTGCCAGCAGCTTAGATCGATGGGGCGGGGGGGTTTACAATGAGCAGTTCTTC